This T cell receptor beta chain is from a study of T cells expressing NK-cell markers. Remarks on this clonotype: Its specificity is not known.

Per the germline V gene, CDR1 is MNHEY and CDR2 is SVGEGT. CDR3 length equals 15 residues. The study's findings and limits: About 1.0-8% of CD8+ T cells in 6 or 7 donors belonged to dominant NKG2C+ clonotypes.

UMIs accompanied the 5'RACE template switching by which TCR beta cDNA was made. From its re-call of the 5' RACE reads, TCRdb lists each CDR3 protein once, without DNA. The data include under 500,000 distinct CDR3 sequences; the top ten clones carry more than 7%. The chain joins TRBV6-2 or TRBV6-3 to TRBJ2-3; TCRdb indicates TRBD2, and absent DNA this call remains unverified. Sequenced: blood T cells: a sorted CD56 or NKG2C T cell subset, CD4+ or CD8+ T cells, or bulk PBMC T cells (not recorded which). The TCR comes from a woman aged 18-70 years in good health. The chain's CDR3 is CASRGDYPHLRTQYF.